These 21 T cell receptor beta chains came from one sample sequenced in a study of CXCR3-negative and CXCR3-positive naive CD8 T cells. General observations from the study: More hydrophobic TRB CDR3s occurred in CXCR3-positive than in CXCR3-negative naive cells.

Via 5' RACE with UMI labels, TRB cDNA libraries were prepared. With the 5' RACE reads reprocessed, TCRdb shows one record per CDR3 protein and no DNA. In total, the table holds tens of thousands of distinct CDR3 sequences. Their antigens remain unidentified. The specimen sequenced was naive CXCR3+ CD8+ T cells from blood. Subset of the sample: CD45RO-CCR7+CD27+CD95- naive CD8+ T cells expressing CXCR3 (TNR3+). Receptor source: a human donor in good health. Some clones in this sample may be carry-over from other donors' samples.

The chain uses TRBV7-2 and TRBJ2-4; with no DNA, the TCRdb D assignment of TRBD2 cannot be verified. This CDR3 comprises 15 residues. Looked up from germline, CDR1 is SGHTA and CDR2 is FQGNSA. The CDR3 loop is CASRLGGAGKNIQYF.

The chain couples TRBV6-2 or TRBV6-3 to TRBJ2-2; TCRdb designates TRBD1, a call that cannot be tested without DNA. The length of the CDR3 is 13 residues. The V gene's germline CDR1 is MNHEY and CDR2 SVGEGT. CDR3 loop: CASSSGDTGELFF.

V is TRBV29-1 and J is TRBJ2-1; with no DNA, the TCRdb D assignment of TRBD1 cannot be verified. CDR1 SQVTM and CDR2 ANQGSEA come from the germline V gene. This CDR3 contains 13 residues. The CDR3 reads CSVPSHGYNEQFF.

This rearrangement joins TRBV14 to TRBJ2-5; the TCRdb D gene call, TRBD1, has no DNA to confirm it. The CDR3 contains 15 residues. The germline V gene encodes CDR1 SGHDN and CDR2 FVKESK. The CDR3: CASSQEGTWGETQYF.

The rearrangement links TRBV4-1 to TRBJ2-7; the D gene TCRdb calls, TRBD1, cannot be checked with no DNA. CDR1 MGHRA and CDR2 YSYEKL come from the germline V gene. The CDR3 is made up of 16 amino acids. CDR3 sequence reads: CASSQDLMTGIYEQYF.

CDR3 protein: CSAYTGENTEAFF. The chain links TRBV29-1 to TRBJ1-1. This CDR3 region has 13 residues. The germline gives CDR1 SQVTM, CDR2 ANQGSEA.

The chain uses TRBV6-6 and TRBJ2-1; TCRdb designates TRBD2, a call that cannot be tested without DNA. CDR1 and CDR2 (germline): MNHNY, SVGAGI (reference sequence). This CDR3 spans 14 amino acids. The CDR3 sequence is CAISRTRPYNEQFF.

CDR3 region: CAGGEGVQPQHF. The chain is built from TRBV19 and TRBJ1-5. CDR3 size: 12 residues. Germline V gene sequence: CDR1 LNHDA, CDR2 SQIVND (reference sequence).

The chain has TRBV27 and TRBJ2-1. The CDR3 runs to 14 residues. Germline V gene data show CDR1 as MNHEY and CDR2 as SMNVEV (reference sequence). CDR3 protein: CASSPYSSYNEQFF.

The V call is TRBV6-6, the J call TRBJ2-3; TCRdb names TRBD2, which stays unverified in the absence of DNA. The germline gives CDR1 MNHNY, CDR2 SVGAGI (reference sequence). The CDR3 length is 16 residues. CDR3 in amino acids: CASRLAGGKVADTQYF.

The chain uses TRBV3-1 and TRBJ2-7; no DNA is available, so the TRBD1 call from TCRdb remains unchecked. CDR1 is LGHDT and CDR2 is YNNKEL in the germline V gene (reference sequence). This CDR3 spans 16 amino acids. The CDR3: CASSQAILDRDYEQYF.

The chain combines TRBV20-1 with TRBJ2-3. This CDR3 comprises 16 residues. CDR1 and CDR2 from the germline V gene are DFQATT and SNEGSKA (reference sequence). The CDR3 loop is CSARPLVWSVSDTQYF.

The J gene is TRBJ2-1, the V gene TRBV7-9; TCRdb picks TRBD2, but there is no DNA to check that call. Germline CDR1 and CDR2: SEHNR and FQNEAQ (reference sequence). The CDR3 length is 16 residues. This chain's CDR3 is CASSSRGSGPYNEQFF.

The chain links TRBV4-1 to TRBJ2-1; TCRdb's assignment of TRBD1 cannot be checked, as there is no DNA. This CDR3 comprises 17 residues. Per the germline V gene, CDR1 is MGHRA and CDR2 is YSYEKL. Here the CDR3 reads CASSRGTGSFSYNEQFF.

This sequence joins TRBV11-2 and TRBJ2-4; TCRdb picks TRBD1, but there is no DNA to check that call. Looked up from germline, CDR1 is SGHAT and CDR2 is FQNNGV. The CDR3 is 18 amino acids. This chain's CDR3 is CASSFPPTESPAKNIQYF.

The chain employs TRBV20-1 and TRBJ2-5; TCRdb designates TRBD2, a call that cannot be tested without DNA. Germline CDR1 is DFQATT and CDR2 is SNEGSKA (reference sequence). CDR3 size: 13 residues. This chain's CDR3 is CSAGRYDQEAQYF.

V usage is TRBV5-1 and J usage is TRBJ2-6; absent DNA, TCRdb's TRBD1 call cannot be checked. CDR1 and CDR2 (germline): SGHRS, YFSETQ. This CDR3 comprises 16 residues. CDR3 loop: CASSAWTGSGANVLTF.

The chain couples TRBV7-9 to TRBJ2-5; the TCRdb D gene call, TRBD1, has no DNA to confirm it. Germline V gene data show CDR1 as SEHNR and CDR2 as FQNEAQ (reference sequence). The CDR3 is 13 residues long. CDR3 residues: CASSLGGWETQYF.

This sequence joins TRBV14 and TRBJ2-7. This CDR3 contains 14 residues. The germline V gene encodes CDR1 SGHDN and CDR2 FVKESK. CDR3 in amino acids: CASSQASTSDEQYF.

The V and J genes are TRBV11-2 and TRBJ2-3; no DNA is available, so the TRBD2 call from TCRdb remains unchecked. Per the germline V gene, CDR1 is SGHAT and CDR2 is FQNNGV. There are 16 residues in the CDR3. The CDR3: CASSLYSGGPLDTQYF.

V and J are TRBV6-6 and TRBJ2-2; TCRdb's D call, TRBD2, is unchecked because there is no DNA. This CDR3 is 16 amino acids long. Germline CDR1 and CDR2: MNHNY and SVGAGI (reference sequence). The CDR3 region is CASRILAGGGTGELFF.